This T cell receptor beta chain derives from a study of shared clonotypes between healthy human individuals. Naive-designated CD8 cells lacked CD45RO, were positively enriched for CCR7, and omitted terminally differentiated effector memory CD45RA+ cells. CDR1 is MNHEY and CDR2 is SVGAGI in the germline V gene. The CDR3 has 12 residues. With 3 bases removed from V and 5 bases from J, the gap between germline ends came to 7 bases. The protocol was immunoSEQ multiplex PCR, while the TCRdb copy is restricted to in-frame clones and leaves out a portion. The sample carries 550,000 to 600,000 clones, about 98% recorded once.

The sequenced sample consisted of naive CD8+ T cells sorted from blood. This TCR was sampled from a man aged 25-45 years in good health. V gene TRBV6-5 combines with J gene TRBJ2-5, with D unclear. In DNA form, the CDR3 reads TGTGCCAGCAGTTATTACGGGGAGACCCAGTACTTC. Protein sequence: CASSYYGETQYF.